These 4 T cell receptor beta chains were all obtained from the same sample, sequenced in a study of blood T cell repertoires in COVID-19 (dated by TCRdb to the early 2020s). Library creation used the immunoSEQ multiplex PCR assay. Held by TCRdb, this immuneACCESS table contains in-frame sequences only and omits some clones. Under half of the omission traces to an unresolved V gene where checked; the cause of the rest is unknown. This sample gives around 340,000 clones in total; roughly nine tenths of them show up just once. Over 3.5% of the sample belongs to the ten largest clones. Sample: peripheral blood. The receptors come from a woman in her sixties or seventies with COVID-19, enrolled during active disease.

As for this clone: Germline and junction disagree at one end, which may indicate a read error. This chain uses TRBV6-5 with TRBJ1-4; D not certain. The CDR3 runs 13 residues. The germline V gene encodes CDR1 MNHEY and CDR2 SVGAGI. CDR3: CASRRQAHEKLFF. For the CDR3, the DNA is TGTGCGAGCAGAAGGCAGGCTCATGAAAAACTGTTTTTT.

The chain recombines TRBV2 with TRBJ2-3; 8 bases fit TRBD2. The V gene's germline CDR1 is SNHLY and CDR2 FYNNEI. With 1 base clipped from V and 5 bases from J, the junction kept 8 bases outside the gene matches. The CDR3 extends over 16 amino acids. CDR3 nucleotides: TGTGCCAGCAGTGAAGGCACCGGGACTAGGAGAGATACGCAGTATTTT. It is translated as CASSEGTGTRRDTQYF. Combining the CDR3 with reference TRBV2 and TRBJ2-3 gives the whole variable domain EPEVTQTPSHQVTQMGQEVILRCVPISNHLYFYWYRQILGQKVEFLVSFYNNEISEKSEIFDDQFSVERPDGSNFTLKIRSTKLEDSAMYFCASSEGTGTRRDTQYFGPGTRLTVL.

The V gene is TRBV6-5, the J gene TRBJ2-5; TRBD1 matches at 7 bases. The CDR3 length is 14 residues. After removal of 6 bases from V and 3 bases from J, the junction contained 7 bases not matched to a gene. Germline V lookup: CDR1 MNHEY, CDR2 SVGAGI. The chain's CDR3 is CASSSGTVKETQYF. The CDR3 DNA reads as TGTGCCAGCAGCTCCGGGACAGTTAAAGAGACCCAGTACTTC.

The chain carries TRBV11-1 and TRBJ1-4; D uncertain. Trimming stripped 5 bases from V and 3 bases from J, with 7 bases between. The CDR3 sequence is 13 residues long. Germline V gene data show CDR1 as SGHAT and CDR2 as FQDESV (reference sequence). The CDR3 sequence is CASSLRSNEKLFF. For the CDR3, the DNA is TGTGCCAGCAGCCTCAGGTCTAATGAAAAACTGTTTTTT.